The 25 T cell receptor beta chains below all came from one sample that was sequenced in a study of blood T cell repertoires in COVID-19. Some clones are missing from TCRdb's copy, which holds only in-frame ones; the method was immunoSEQ multiplex PCR. Found here are 150,000 or so clones, about 80% of them singletons; the top ten hold 5.5% to 7%. The sequencing input was PBMCs or T cells enriched from blood (not recorded which). The receptor source for this set is a woman between 50 and 59 years old who had recovered from COVID-19.

The J gene is TRBJ2-2, the V gene TRBV28; 10 bases are a match to TRBD2. V shed 4 bases, J shed 3 bases, and the junction held 5 bases outside the gene matches. Germline V CDR1 and CDR2: MDHEN, SYDVKM. The CDR3 is 16 residues long. The CDR3 bases are TGTGCCAGCAGTTGGCTAGCGGGGGCTTACACCGGGGAGCTGTTTTTT. Amino acids: CASSWLAGAYTGELFF.

The chain combines TRBV21-1 with TRBJ1-5; the D segment call TRBD1 is taken from the table without a DNA check. TRBV21-1 is tagged as a pseudogene. CDR3 length: 18 residues. The CDR3 DNA reads TGTGCCAGCAGCGAGACCCCAGGGCCTAAATCGGGCCTAGGGCCCCAGCATTTT. Translation gives CASSETPGPKSGLGPQHF.

The rearrangement joins TRBV19 to TRBJ1-6; TRBD1 matches 9 bases. The length of the CDR3 is 14 residues. Germline V gives CDR1 LNHDA, CDR2 SQIVND (reference sequence). V was clipped by 3 bases and J by 8 bases; unmatched bases: 2. CDR3 nucleotide sequence: TGTGCCAGTAGTATGGACAGGGGAGATTCACCCCTCCACTTT. It is translated as CASSMDRGDSPLHF.

The V and J genes are TRBV27 and TRBJ2-3; D might be TRBD2 (5 bases). Germline CDR1 MNHEY, CDR2 SMNVEV (reference sequence). Trimming shortened V by 2 bases and J by 4 bases, and 10 bases separated the two germline ends. This CDR3 has 14 amino acids. The CDR3 sequence: CASSLGGPPDTQYF. CDR3 coding DNA: TGTGCCAGCAGTTTAGGAGGCCCCCCAGATACGCAGTATTTT.

The V gene is TRBV29-1, the J gene TRBJ2-5, with 7 bases fitting TRBD1. V lost 6 bases, J lost 4 bases, and 8 bases stayed unmatched. Per the germline V gene, CDR1 is SQVTM and CDR2 is ANQGSEA. The CDR3 length is 13 residues. CDR3 sequence: CSVLTGQVETQYF. CDR3 nucleotide sequence: TGCAGCGTCCTTACCGGACAGGTAGAGACCCAGTACTTC.

CDR3 region: CAVRGEVDEKLFF. CDR3 bases: TGTGCCGTCAGGGGTGAAGTTGATGAAAAACTGTTTTTT. The rearrangement uses TRBV28 and TRBJ1-4; a weak D match, TRBD1 (6 bases). The CDR3 covers 13 residues. CDR1 and CDR2 from the germline V gene are MDHEN and SYDVKM. V lost 11 bases and J 6 bases, leaving 16 bases between the germline ends.

The chain is built from TRBV29-1 and TRBJ2-5; 9 bases line up with TRBD2. The V segment lost 4 bases and the J segment 5 bases; nucleotides outside the gene matches: 11. The CDR3 length is 15 residues. Germline CDR1 reads SQVTM; CDR2 reads ANQGSEA. This CDR3 reads CSVGRTSVGTETQYF. The CDR3 DNA is TGCAGCGTTGGGCGGACTAGCGTAGGGACGGAGACCCAGTACTTC.

V is TRBV10-3 and J is TRBJ1-3, with a possible D match to TRBD1 (5 bases). CDR1 is ENHRY and CDR2 is SYGVKD in the germline V gene. The CDR3 contains 15 residues. With 7 bases removed from V and 0 bases from J, the gap between germline ends came to 13 bases. CDR3 sequence reads: CAINPDSSSGNTIYF. In nucleotides, the CDR3 is TGTGCCATCAACCCCGACAGTTCCTCTGGAAACACCATATATTTT.

This chain uses TRBV10-3 with TRBJ1-2; D is unresolved. Germline V gene sequence: CDR1 ENHRY, CDR2 SYGVKD. V lost 2 bases and J 1 base, leaving 17 bases between the germline ends. The CDR3 totals 17 residues. The CDR3: CAISEPHEVQDNYGYTF. The CDR3 DNA sequence: TGTGCCATCAGTGAGCCTCACGAAGTACAAGATAACTATGGCTACACCTTC.

The chain couples TRBV2 to TRBJ1-5, with 7 bases lining up with TRBD1. Germline trimming cut 5 bases from V and 2 bases from J; bases unmatched to any gene: 6. The germline CDR1 and CDR2 sequences are SNHLY and FYNNEI. The CDR3 has 15 residues. The CDR3: CASSRGLTGNQPQHF. Here the CDR3 DNA reads TGTGCCAGCAGTAGGGGGCTGACAGGCAATCAGCCCCAGCATTTT.

In its sample, this clone was seen a few times. This chain joins TRBV9 and TRBJ1-6; D perhaps matches TRBD1 (6 bases). V lost 0 bases, J lost 7 bases, and 11 bases lay in between. CDR1 and CDR2 (germline): SGDLS, YYNGEE. The CDR3 runs 15 residues. CDR3 nucleotides: TGTGCCAGCAGCGTAGACCCGGACAGAAATTCACCCCTCCACTTT. It is translated as CASSVDPDRNSPLHF.

The chain employs TRBV5-5 and TRBJ2-2, with TRBD1 matching over 9 bases. The CDR3 contains 16 residues. V lost 4 bases to trimming and J lost 3 bases; unmatched junction nucleotides: 7. Germline V gene lookup returns CDR1 SGHKS and CDR2 YYEKEE (reference sequence). This chain's CDR3 is CASSEGDRGYTGELFF. In DNA, the CDR3 is TGTGCCAGCAGCGAGGGCGACAGGGGGTACACCGGGGAGCTGTTTTTT.

J is TRBJ2-3 and V is TRBV10-3; TRBD2 matches 11 bases. There are 17 residues in the CDR3. V lost 10 bases to trimming and J lost 1 base; unmatched junction nucleotides: 13. In germline, CDR1 is ENHRY, CDR2 SYGVKD. Here the CDR3 reads CATMTSGDGVGTDTQYF. In DNA, the CDR3 is TGTGCCACTATGACTAGCGGGGACGGCGTTGGCACAGATACGCAGTATTTT.

This chain connects TRBV2 to TRBJ1-5, with TRBD1 identical over 9 bases. The V and J ends lost 4 bases and 7 bases, in that order; junction bases with no gene match: 5. The germline V gene has CDR1 SNHLY and CDR2 FYNNEI. The length of the CDR3 is 14 residues. The CDR3 loop is CASSGGTGSQPQHF. The DNA of the CDR3 is TGTGCCAGCAGTGGGGGGACAGGGTCGCAGCCCCAGCATTTT.

The chain uses TRBV10-3 and TRBJ1-1, with a weak D call TRBD1 (5 bases). Germline assignment: CDR1 ENHRY and CDR2 SYGVKD. Trimming removed 2 bases at V and 8 bases at J, with 6 bases between. The CDR3 length is 11 residues. The DNA of the CDR3 is TGTGCCATCAGTGAGGGGGGGGAAGCTTTCTTT. Amino acids: CAISEGGEAFF.

The V gene is TRBV10-3, the J gene TRBJ1-2; 8 bases map to TRBD1. V was clipped by 3 bases and J by 5 bases; unmatched bases: 8. The CDR3 is 15 residues long. Germline V CDR1 and CDR2: ENHRY, SYGVKD. The CDR3 here is CAISESQGARYGYTF. In nucleotides, the CDR3 is TGTGCCATCAGTGAAAGCCAGGGGGCACGATATGGCTACACCTTC.

The chain is built from TRBV5-4 and TRBJ1-1, with a weak D call TRBD1 (6 bases). The CDR3 is 15 amino acids. Trimming cost V 4 bases and J 3 bases, with 16 bases left between them. The V gene's germline CDR1 is SGHNT and CDR2 YYREEE (reference sequence). Written as DNA, the CDR3 is TGTGCCAGCAGCCCCGGAGGGAGGGGGGACACTGAAGCTTTCTTT. Translated: CASSPGGRGDTEAFF.

This chain connects TRBV5-4 to TRBJ1-1; 8 nucleotides agree with TRBD1. J was trimmed by 3 bases and V by 1 base; bases with no gene match: 8. The CDR3 length is 16 residues. CDR1 is SGHNT, CDR2 YYREEE, per germline (reference sequence). The DNA of the CDR3 is TGTGCCAGCAGCTTGAGGACAGGGACCCACCACACTGAAGCTTTCTTT. Translation gives CASSLRTGTHHTEAFF.

The CDR3 loop reads CASSSVGEPQHF. CDR3 sequence (DNA): TGTGCCAGCAGCTCGGTGGGAGAGCCCCAGCATTTT. The rearrangement uses TRBV7-6 and TRBJ1-5; no firm D call. CDR3 size: 12 residues. V was trimmed by 4 bases and J by 8 bases, leaving 9 bases between them. Germline V gene lookup returns CDR1 SGHVS and CDR2 FNYEAQ.

The gene calls are TRBV6-5 and TRBJ1-4; the D gene is possibly TRBD1 (5 bases). Trimming cost V 6 bases and J 5 bases, with 10 bases left between them. The CDR3 sequence is 13 residues long. CDR1 and CDR2 (germline): MNHEY, SVGAGI. The CDR3 bases are TGTGCCAGCAGGACAGTACCGAATGAAAAACTGTTTTTT. Protein product: CASRTVPNEKLFF.

The DNA for the CDR3 is TGCGCCAGCAGCGGCGGACAGGAAGGACAGCCCCAGCATTTT. This gives the protein CASSGGQEGQPQHF. This sequence joins TRBV5-1 and TRBJ1-5, with 7 bases identical to TRBD1. The germline V gene encodes CDR1 SGHRS and CDR2 YFSETQ. This CDR3 has 14 amino acids. After removal of 4 bases from V and 7 bases from J, the junction contained 8 bases not matched to a gene. Together with reference TRBV5-1 and TRBJ1-5, the CDR3 gives the full variable domain: KAGVTQTPRYLIKTRGQQVTLSCSPISGHRSVSWYQQTPGQGLQFLFEYFSETQRNKGNFPGRFSGRQFSNSRSEMNVSTLELGDSALYLCASSGGQEGQPQHFGDGTRLSIL.

This sequence joins TRBV5-1 and TRBJ2-7, with 7 bases aligning to TRBD1. Germline V CDR1 and CDR2: SGHRS, YFSETQ. The CDR3 covers 15 residues. V trimming: 2 bases; J trimming: 6 bases; junction bases outside the gene matches: 11. CDR3 nucleotide sequence: TGCGCCAGCAGCTTCCAGACCGGGACAGTGAGCGAGCAGTACTTC. This gives the protein CASSFQTGTVSEQYF.

This clone has only a few counts. The chain links TRBV10-2 to TRBJ2-3, with D perhaps TRBD2 (5 bases). Germline V gene data show CDR1 as WSHSY and CDR2 as SAAADI. The CDR3 length is 16 residues. The V and J ends lost 11 bases and 7 bases respectively, with 28 bases between them. The CDR3 region has the DNA TGCGCCCAGCAAAAGAAGATAGCGTGGTGGCACCATACGCAGTATTTT. It yields the protein CAQQKKIAWWHHTQYF.

CDR3 sequence (DNA): TGCGCCAGCAGCTTGGGGGACAGTGTGGAGCAGTACTTC. Translation: CASSLGDSVEQYF. The chain recombines TRBV5-1 with TRBJ2-7; 7 nucleotides line up with TRBD1. The CDR3 has 13 residues. The V segment lost 0 bases and the J segment 7 bases; nucleotides outside the gene matches: 4. The germline CDR1 and CDR2 sequences are SGHRS and YFSETQ.

The chain joins TRBV28 to TRBJ1-2; D call uncertain. The CDR3 length is 13 residues. Germline CDR1 is MDHEN and CDR2 is SYDVKM. V was pared by 2 bases and J by 6 bases, with 10 bases between. Here the CDR3 DNA reads TGTGCCAGCAGTTTAGGAGGAGGGCATGGCTACACCTTC. This sequence encodes CASSLGGGHGYTF.